This TCR beta chain emerged from a study of T cells in Graves' hyperthyroidism and ophthalmopathy. Amplification yielded TCR beta CDR3 regions, with RNA transcripts as the source. TCR CDR3 underwent first-round RT-PCR with the HTBI primer set. TCRdb reprocessed the multiplex PCR reads via MiXCR and lists one record per CDR3 protein. This table holds about 420,000 distinct CDR3 sequences, roughly 13% found once. The study, taken as a whole, reports: The model's output predicted ophthalmopathy at a median of roughly 6.9 months prior to onset. Most thyroid clonotypes expanded above 0.001 appeared in blood too.

On this clonotype itself: The antigen is not known.

CDR1 and CDR2 (germline): SGHRS, YFSETQ. This CDR3 has 15 amino acids. Trimming took off 0 bases at V and 5 bases at J, with 11 bases between the two ends. Sequences were obtained from blood. The gene calls are TRBV5-1 and TRBJ2-2; D uncertain. The origin of this receptor is a woman under 30 with Graves' hyperthyroidism. The CDR3 reads CASSLVRTSTGELFF. CDR3 nucleotides: TGCGCCAGCAGCTTGGTTCGGACCTCTACCGGGGAGCTGTTTTTT.